The 25 T cell receptor beta chains below were found in one sample sequenced in a study of human T cells and chemical hapten exposure. Time point given: pre-sensitization, week 0. The treatment: therapeutic diphenylcyclopropenone sensitization with weekly scalp DPC. TCRdb re-derived calls from the RACE reads in MiXCR, one entry per CDR3 protein. The repertoire holds approximately 260,000 distinct CDR3 sequences, with 7.5% to 9% as singletons. The sequencing here drew on whole blood, taken in connection with sensitization to the hapten diphenylcyclopropenone (DPC). The receptors derive from a woman aged 35 to 49 with alopecia areata. Some clones in this sample may be carry-over from other donors' samples.

This chain uses TRBV4-2 with TRBJ2-2, with TRBD1 identical over 10 bases. The CDR3 loop spans 15 amino acids. Trimming at V came to 3 bases and at J to 5 bases, leaving 3 bases not matched to a gene. The germline V gene encodes CDR1 LGHNA and CDR2 YNFKEQ. The CDR3 DNA follows: TGTGCCAGCAGCCAGACAGGGGGCAGGACCGGGGAGCTGTTTTTT. Translation: CASSQTGGRTGELFF.

This clonotype was picked up a small number of times. The chain joins TRBV7-9 to TRBJ2-3; D gene uncertain. The CDR3 has 14 amino acids. Trimming took 2 bases from V and 2 from J, leaving 8 bases between them. CDR1 and CDR2 (germline): SEHNR, FQNEAQ (reference sequence). CDR3 region: CASSLNSLTDTQYF. CDR3 in DNA: TGTGCCAGCAGCTTAAACTCCCTCACAGATACGCAGTATTTT.

This clonotype was seen a few times. The chain links TRBV20-1 to TRBJ2-7; the match to TRBD2 covers 10 bases. CDR1 is DFQATT, CDR2 SNEGSKA, per germline (reference sequence). The junction had 12 bases not matched to a gene; V was cut back by 1 base and J by 3 bases. The CDR3 sequence is 17 residues long. The CDR3: CSARGGGEREGIYEQYF. The CDR3, as DNA: TGCAGTGCTAGAGGGGGAGGTGAGCGGGAGGGGATCTACGAGCAGTACTTC.

This clonotype was seen a few times. The V call is TRBV5-1, the J call TRBJ2-1; 7 nucleotides line up with TRBD1. Germline loops: CDR1 SGHRS, CDR2 YFSETQ. The J segment lost 8 bases and the V segment lost 4 bases, leaving 12 bases of the junction unmatched. This CDR3 contains 15 residues. Here the CDR3 DNA reads TGCGCCAGCAGCATCTCAGACAGGGCTTGGGATGAGCAGTTCTTC. As protein: CASSISDRAWDEQFF.

The rearrangement joins TRBV5-1 to TRBJ2-6; a possible D gene is TRBD1 (6 bases). This CDR3 has 17 amino acids. V lost 1 base, J lost 0 bases, and 11 bases lay in between. Germline V gives CDR1 SGHRS, CDR2 YFSETQ. CDR3: CASSLTQGPSGANVLTF. As DNA, the CDR3 is TGCGCCAGCAGCTTGACACAGGGTCCCTCTGGGGCCAACGTCCTGACTTTC. The full variable domain, rest sourced from reference TRBV5-1 and TRBJ2-6, is KAGVTQTPRYLIKTRGQQVTLSCSPISGHRSVSWYQQTPGQGLQFLFEYFSETQRNKGNFPGRFSGRQFSNSRSEMNVSTLELGDSALYLCASSLTQGPSGANVLTFGAGSRLTVL.

This clonotype occurred a few times. V and J are TRBV20-1 and TRBJ1-5, with D perhaps matching TRBD1 (5 bases). The CDR3 spans 15 residues. In germline, CDR1 is DFQATT, CDR2 SNEGSKA (reference sequence). The V and J ends lost 4 bases and 2 bases respectively, with 15 bases between them. CDR3 sequence: CSAIQGGRGNQPQHF. The CDR3 region has the DNA TGCAGTGCTATTCAGGGAGGGAGGGGCAATCAGCCCCAGCATTTT.

The chain couples TRBV12-3 or TRBV12-4 to TRBJ2-1; D perhaps matches TRBD2 (6 bases). This CDR3 comprises 15 residues. Trimming left V 4 bases short and J 7 bases short, with 17 bases between. The CDR3: CASSWPGTEKNEQFF. CDR3 sequence (DNA): TGTGCCAGCAGTTGGCCCGGGACTGAGAAGAATGAGCAGTTCTTC.

V and J are TRBV12-3 or TRBV12-4 and TRBJ1-3, with D unresolved. This CDR3 spans 11 amino acids. Between the trimmed V and J ends, which lost 6 bases and 4 bases, there was a span of 4 bases. The CDR3: CASRIGNTIYF. CDR3 bases: TGTGCCAGCAGGATCGGAAACACCATATATTTT.

Many counts were recorded for this clonotype. The CDR3 spells CASSPRGAGSNSPLHF. CDR3 bases: TGTGCCAGCAGCCCCCGGGGGGCAGGGAGTAATTCACCCCTCCACTTT. J is TRBJ1-6 and V is TRBV7-8; possibly TRBD1 for D (6 bases). V lost 5 bases to trimming and J lost 6 bases, with 17 bases between them. CDR1 is SGHVS, CDR2 FQNEAQ, per germline. The CDR3 loop spans 16 amino acids.

This clonotype was observed a few times. The rearrangement uses TRBV28 and TRBJ1-1; 8 nucleotides agree with TRBD1. Trimming at V came to 5 bases and at J to 1 base, leaving 6 bases not matched to a gene. This CDR3 has 15 amino acids. From germline, CDR1 is MDHEN and CDR2 SYDVKM. The CDR3 protein is CASSQTGGTNTEAFF. In DNA form, the CDR3 reads TGTGCCAGCAGTCAAACAGGGGGAACGAACACTGAAGCTTTCTTT. Full variable domain (outside the CDR3, taken from reference TRBV28 and TRBJ1-1): DVKVTQSSRYLVKRTGEKVFLECVQDMDHENMFWYRQDPGLGLRLIYFSYDVKMKEKGDIPEGYSVSREKKERFSLILESASTNQTSMYLCASSQTGGTNTEAFFGQGTRLTVV.

V is TRBV7-9 and J is TRBJ1-6; TRBD1 matches 9 bases. The CDR3 totals 14 residues. Germline CDR1 SEHNR, CDR2 FQNEAQ (reference sequence). The junction had 8 bases not matched to a gene; V was cut back by 5 bases and J by 12 bases. The CDR3 sequence is CASSPTGGREPLHF. As DNA, the CDR3 is TGTGCCAGCAGCCCTACAGGGGGCAGGGAACCCCTCCACTTT.

The V and J genes are TRBV7-3 and TRBJ2-1, with 11 bases fitting TRBD2. The germline gives CDR1 SGHTA, CDR2 FQGTGA. V lost 6 bases, J lost 4 bases, and 8 bases stayed unmatched. The CDR3 is 16 residues long. This CDR3 reads CASRGSGRAGYNEQFF. The CDR3 DNA reads TGTGCCAGCAGGGGTAGCGGGAGGGCAGGTTACAATGAGCAGTTCTTC.

Remarks on this clonotype: One junction end does not reproduce the germline sequence, and a read error may be involved. The chain recombines TRBV20-1 with TRBJ1-3; D unclear. Germline CDR1 reads DFQATT; CDR2 reads SNEGSKA (reference sequence). The CDR3 has 13 amino acids. DNA of the CDR3: TGCGGTGCTAGAGATGGGTCAGGAAACACCATATATTTT. It translates to CGARDGSGNTIYF.

This clonotype was seen a handful of times. The chain carries TRBV11-2 and TRBJ2-7; no definite D call. V lost 1 base to trimming and J lost 3 bases, with 10 bases between them. This CDR3 contains 14 residues. Germline V lookup: CDR1 SGHAT, CDR2 FQNNGV. The CDR3 region is CASSLGVRNYEQYF. The CDR3 nucleotides are TGTGCCAGCAGCTTAGGCGTTCGAAACTACGAGCAGTACTTC. Supplemented by reference TRBV11-2 and TRBJ2-7, the full variable domain reads EAGVAQSPRYKIIEKRQSVAFWCNPISGHATLYWYQQILGQGPKLLIQFQNNGVVDDSQLPKDRFSAERLKGVDSTLKIQPAKLEDSAVYLCASSLGVRNYEQYFGPGTRLTVT.

This clonotype was found many times. DNA of the CDR3: TGTGCCAGCAGCTTATCAGCAGGGGCCTATGGCTACACCTTC. Its protein is CASSLSAGAYGYTF. The chain carries TRBV7-2 and TRBJ1-2; D is possibly TRBD1 (6 bases). Between the trimmed V and J ends, which lost 2 bases and 4 bases, there was a span of 11 bases. The CDR3 spans 14 residues. Germline V CDR1 and CDR2: SGHTA, FQGNSA.

This clonotype was found a few times. V and J are TRBV6-5 and TRBJ1-3, with 11 bases aligning to TRBD1. Germline V gives CDR1 MNHEY, CDR2 SVGAGI. This CDR3 spans 15 amino acids. Trimming at V came to 6 bases and at J to 8 bases, leaving 9 bases not matched to a gene. CDR3 coding DNA: TGTGCCAGCAGGCCGATTGGACAGGGGGCTTACACCATATATTTT. Translation gives CASRPIGQGAYTIYF.

The chain couples TRBV9 to TRBJ2-2, with TRBD2 matching 12 bases. J lost 4 bases, V lost 2 bases, and 9 bases had no gene match. This CDR3 is built from 18 residues. CDR1 and CDR2 (germline): SGDLS, YYNGEE. The CDR3 DNA reads as TGTGCCAGCAGCGTGTCGGCTAGCGGGAGGGCCGGCACCGGGGAGCTGTTTTTT. This encodes CASSVSASGRAGTGELFF.

This clonotype appeared a few times. The rearrangement links TRBV6-5 to TRBJ1-6; tentative D call: TRBD1 (6 bases). The CDR3 has 17 amino acids. Germline V gene data show CDR1 as MNHEY and CDR2 as SVGAGI. Trimming cost V 0 bases and J 8 bases, with 17 bases left between them. The CDR3 loop is CASSYSKGGFSDSPLHF. CDR3 DNA: TGTGCCAGCAGTTACTCGAAGGGGGGGTTTTCGGATTCACCCCTCCACTTT.

This clonotype occurred a few times. This chain joins TRBV20-1 and TRBJ1-5; no clear D gene. This CDR3 is 15 amino acids long. Germline V gene lookup returns CDR1 DFQATT and CDR2 SNEGSKA (reference sequence). With 1 base removed from V and 4 bases from J, the gap between germline ends came to 14 bases. The CDR3 DNA reads TGCAGTGCTAGAGTCCCAGGAGGTCTTAATCAGCCCCAGCATTTT. Protein sequence: CSARVPGGLNQPQHF.

There are a few counts of this clonotype. This chain links TRBV20-1 with TRBJ2-1, with D maybe TRBD1 (6 bases). V was cut by 1 base and J by 10 bases, with 14 bases left in between. The CDR3 is 13 residues long. Per the germline V gene, CDR1 is DFQATT and CDR2 is SNEGSKA (reference sequence). CDR3 coding DNA: TGCAGTGCTAGAGGGGACAACTTAGGGGAGCAGTTCTTC. Translation: CSARGDNLGEQFF.

This clonotype was recorded many times. The chain carries TRBV27 and TRBJ2-2; D is ambiguous. Germline V CDR1 and CDR2: MNHEY, SMNVEV (reference sequence). The CDR3 length is 11 residues. V lost 5 bases and J lost 4, with 2 bases in between. The CDR3 protein is CASSITGELFF. Written as DNA, the CDR3 is TGTGCCAGCAGTATCACCGGGGAGCTGTTTTTT.

The chain couples TRBV7-6 to TRBJ2-2; no clear D. From germline, CDR1 is SGHVS and CDR2 FNYEAQ. This CDR3 region has 14 residues. V was clipped by 7 bases and J by 0 bases, with 9 bases between them. The CDR3 here is CASTPLANTGELFF. In DNA form, the CDR3 reads TGTGCCAGCACCCCCTTGGCGAACACCGGGGAGCTGTTTTTT.

The rearrangement joins TRBV29-1 to TRBJ1-1; TRBD1 aligns across 10 bases. Trimming cost V 1 base and J 5 bases; bases outside gene matches: 4. Germline V gene lookup returns CDR1 SQVTM and CDR2 ANQGSEA. CDR3 length: 14 amino acids. This CDR3 is CSVEAGQGLTEAFF. In DNA, the CDR3 is TGCAGCGTTGAAGCGGGACAGGGGTTAACTGAAGCTTTCTTT.

Ten or more counts support this clonotype. The chain links TRBV20-1 to TRBJ1-5; D remains unclear. Germline loops: CDR1 DFQATT, CDR2 SNEGSKA (reference sequence). This CDR3 has 15 residues. The V and J ends lost 1 base and 0 bases respectively, with 10 bases between them. Here the CDR3 DNA reads TGCAGTGCTAGAGTAATAGGCAGTAGCAATCAGCCCCAGCATTTT. Translation: CSARVIGSSNQPQHF.

This clonotype was recorded a few times. The rearrangement joins TRBV28 to TRBJ2-1; no clear D gene. Trimming stripped 5 bases from V and 6 bases from J, with 8 bases between. This CDR3 comprises 12 residues. The germline V gene encodes CDR1 MDHEN and CDR2 SYDVKM. CDR3 in DNA: TGTGCCAGCAGTCCAACCCCCAATGAGCAGTTCTTC. This encodes CASSPTPNEQFF.